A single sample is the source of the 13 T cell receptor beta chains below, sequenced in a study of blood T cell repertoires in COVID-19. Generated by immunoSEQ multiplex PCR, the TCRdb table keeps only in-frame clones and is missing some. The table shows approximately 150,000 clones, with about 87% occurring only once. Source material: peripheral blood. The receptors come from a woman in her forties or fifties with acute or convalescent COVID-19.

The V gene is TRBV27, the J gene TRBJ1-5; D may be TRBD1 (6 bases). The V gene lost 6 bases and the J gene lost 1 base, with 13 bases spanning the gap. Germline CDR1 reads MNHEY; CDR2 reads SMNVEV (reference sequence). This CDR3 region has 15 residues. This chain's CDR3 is CASSWGGPSNQPQHF. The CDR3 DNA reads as TGTGCCAGCAGCTGGGGGGGGCCGAGCAATCAGCCCCAGCATTTT.

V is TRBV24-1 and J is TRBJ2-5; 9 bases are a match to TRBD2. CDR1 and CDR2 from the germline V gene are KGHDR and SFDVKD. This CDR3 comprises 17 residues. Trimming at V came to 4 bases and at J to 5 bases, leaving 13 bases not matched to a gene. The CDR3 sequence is CATSDPLAGTSGETQYF. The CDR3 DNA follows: TGTGCCACCAGTGACCCCCTAGCGGGGACTTCCGGGGAGACCCAGTACTTC.

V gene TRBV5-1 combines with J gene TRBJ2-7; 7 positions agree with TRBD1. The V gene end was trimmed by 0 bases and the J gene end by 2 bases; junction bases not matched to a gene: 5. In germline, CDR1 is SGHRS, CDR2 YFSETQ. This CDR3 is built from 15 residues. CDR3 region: CASSLVGTDPYEQYF. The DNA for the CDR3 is TGCGCCAGCAGCTTGGTGGGGACAGATCCCTACGAGCAGTACTTC.

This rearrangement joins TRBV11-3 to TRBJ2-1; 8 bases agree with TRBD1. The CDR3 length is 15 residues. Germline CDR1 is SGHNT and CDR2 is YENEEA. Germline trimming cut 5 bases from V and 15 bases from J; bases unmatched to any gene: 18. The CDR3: CASSGGGIAGTGMFF. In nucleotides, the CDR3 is TGTGCCAGCAGCGGAGGGGGAATTGCCGGGACAGGTATGTTCTTC.

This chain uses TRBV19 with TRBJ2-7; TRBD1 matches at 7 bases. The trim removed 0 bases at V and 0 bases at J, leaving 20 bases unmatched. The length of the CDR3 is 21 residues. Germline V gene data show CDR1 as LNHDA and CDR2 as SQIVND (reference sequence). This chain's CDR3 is CASSIDLWGRGSRDSSYEQYF. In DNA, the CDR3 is TGTGCCAGTAGTATAGATCTCTGGGGGCGAGGGTCCCGGGACAGCTCCTACGAGCAGTACTTC.

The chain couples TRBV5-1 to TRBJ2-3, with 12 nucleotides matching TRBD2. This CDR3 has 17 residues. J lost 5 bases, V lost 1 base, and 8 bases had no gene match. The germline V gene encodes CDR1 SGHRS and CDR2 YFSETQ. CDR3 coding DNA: TGCGCCAGCAGCTTGTTATCTAGCGGGGGGGGTAAAGATACGCAGTATTTT. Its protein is CASSLLSSGGGKDTQYF.

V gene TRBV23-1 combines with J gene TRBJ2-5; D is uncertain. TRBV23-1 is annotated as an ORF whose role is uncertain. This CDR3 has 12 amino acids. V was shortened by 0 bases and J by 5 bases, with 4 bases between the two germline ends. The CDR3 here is CASSQSEETQYF. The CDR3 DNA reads TGCGCCAGCAGTCAATCAGAGGAGACCCAGTACTTC.

This CDR3 reads CASSHQTRDRGLEQYF. Here the CDR3 DNA reads TGTGCCAGCAGCCATCAAACCCGGGACAGGGGGCTCGAGCAGTACTTC. The genes are TRBV3-1 (or the pseudogene TRBV3-2) and TRBJ2-7; 12 bases are a match to TRBD1. V shed 3 bases, J shed 6 bases, and the junction held 9 bases outside the gene matches. There are 16 residues in the CDR3. Germline V gene sequence: CDR1 LGHDT, CDR2 YNNKEL (reference sequence).

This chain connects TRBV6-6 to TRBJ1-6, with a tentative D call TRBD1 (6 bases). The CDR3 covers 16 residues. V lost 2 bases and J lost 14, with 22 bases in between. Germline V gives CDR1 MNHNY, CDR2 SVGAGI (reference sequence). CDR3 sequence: CASSYPNRDTLKSLHF. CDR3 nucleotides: TGTGCCAGCAGTTACCCCAACCGGGACACCCTGAAGTCCCTCCACTTT.

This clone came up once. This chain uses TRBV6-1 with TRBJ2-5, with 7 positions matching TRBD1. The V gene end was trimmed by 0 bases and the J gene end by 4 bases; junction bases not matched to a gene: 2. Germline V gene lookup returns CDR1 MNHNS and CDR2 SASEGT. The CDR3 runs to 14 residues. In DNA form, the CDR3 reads TGTGCCAGCAGTGAAGCCGACAGGGCAGAGACCCAGTACTTC. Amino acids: CASSEADRAETQYF.

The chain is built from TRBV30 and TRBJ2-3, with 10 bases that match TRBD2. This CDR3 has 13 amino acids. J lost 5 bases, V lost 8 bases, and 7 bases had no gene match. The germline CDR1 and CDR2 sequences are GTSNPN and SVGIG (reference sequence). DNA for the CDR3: TGTGCCGGAAGGCTAGCGGGGGTAGATACGCAGTATTTT. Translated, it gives CAGRLAGVDTQYF.

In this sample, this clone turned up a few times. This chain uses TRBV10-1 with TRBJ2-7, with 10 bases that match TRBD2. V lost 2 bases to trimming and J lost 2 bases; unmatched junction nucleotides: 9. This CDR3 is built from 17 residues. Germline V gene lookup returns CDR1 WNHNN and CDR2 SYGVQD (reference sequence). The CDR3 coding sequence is TGCGCCAGCAGTGAGGTGACTAGCGGGCCCGTGACCTACGAGCAGTACTTC. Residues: CASSEVTSGPVTYEQYF.

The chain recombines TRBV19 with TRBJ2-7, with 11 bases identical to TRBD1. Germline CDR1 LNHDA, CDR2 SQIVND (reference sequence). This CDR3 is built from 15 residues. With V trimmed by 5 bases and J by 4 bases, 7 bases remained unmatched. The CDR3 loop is CASSADRGRRYEQYF. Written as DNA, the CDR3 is TGTGCCAGTAGTGCGGACAGGGGGCGTAGATACGAGCAGTACTTC.